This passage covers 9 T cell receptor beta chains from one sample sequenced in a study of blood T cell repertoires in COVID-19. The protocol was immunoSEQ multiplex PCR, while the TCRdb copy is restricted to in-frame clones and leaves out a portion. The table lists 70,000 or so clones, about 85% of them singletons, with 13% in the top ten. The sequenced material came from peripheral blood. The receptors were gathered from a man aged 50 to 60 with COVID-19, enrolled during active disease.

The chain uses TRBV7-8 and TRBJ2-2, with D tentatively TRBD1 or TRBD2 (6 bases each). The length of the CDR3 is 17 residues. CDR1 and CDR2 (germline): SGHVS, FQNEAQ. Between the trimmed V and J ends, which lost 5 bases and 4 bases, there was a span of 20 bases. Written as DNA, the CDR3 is TGTGCCAGCAGCCGAGGGGGAGTCGGGAGTACCACCGGGGAGCTGTTTTTT. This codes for CASSRGGVGSTTGELFF. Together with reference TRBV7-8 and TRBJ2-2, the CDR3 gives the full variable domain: GAGVSQSPRYKVAKRGQDVALRCDPISGHVSLFWYQQALGQGPEFLTYFQNEAQLDKSGLPSDRFFAERPEGSVSTLKIQRTQQEDSAVYLCASSRGGVGSTTGELFFGEGSRLTVL.

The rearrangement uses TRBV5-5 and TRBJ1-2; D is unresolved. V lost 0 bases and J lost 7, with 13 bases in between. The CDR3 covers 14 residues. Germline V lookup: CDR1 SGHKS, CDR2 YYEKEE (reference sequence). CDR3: CASSLGMGGGGYTF. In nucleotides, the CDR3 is TGTGCCAGCAGCTTGGGGATGGGAGGTGGTGGCTACACCTTC.

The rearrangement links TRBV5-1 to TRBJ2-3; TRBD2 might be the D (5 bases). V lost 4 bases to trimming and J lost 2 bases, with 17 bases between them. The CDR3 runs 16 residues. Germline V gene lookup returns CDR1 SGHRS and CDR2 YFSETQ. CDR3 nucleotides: TGCGCCAGCAGCCGTACACTAGAGCTGAACACAGATACGCAGTATTTT. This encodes CASSRTLELNTDTQYF.

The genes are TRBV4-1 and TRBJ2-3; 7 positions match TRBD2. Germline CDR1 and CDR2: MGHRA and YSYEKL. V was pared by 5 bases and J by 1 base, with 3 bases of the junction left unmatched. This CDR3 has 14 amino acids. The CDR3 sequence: CASSVTSGTDTQYF. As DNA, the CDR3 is TGCGCCAGCAGCGTAACTAGCGGCACAGATACGCAGTATTTT.

CDR3 bases: TGTGCCAGCAGCGTAGCTTCCAGGAGGCTAGCGGGAGGCCGGGGGGAGCTGTTTTTT. As protein: CASSVASRRLAGGRGELFF. The V call is TRBV9, the J call TRBJ2-2, with TRBD2 matching 11 bases. J was trimmed by 8 bases and V by 0 bases; bases with no gene match: 15. CDR3 size: 19 residues. The germline gives CDR1 SGDLS, CDR2 YYNGEE.

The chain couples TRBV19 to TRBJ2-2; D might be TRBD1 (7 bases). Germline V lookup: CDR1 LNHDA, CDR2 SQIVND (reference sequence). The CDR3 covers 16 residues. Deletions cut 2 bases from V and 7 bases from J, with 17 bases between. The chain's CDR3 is CASSIRGPRGDGELFF. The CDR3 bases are TGTGCCAGTAGTATACGGGGACCCAGGGGGGACGGGGAGCTGTTTTTT.

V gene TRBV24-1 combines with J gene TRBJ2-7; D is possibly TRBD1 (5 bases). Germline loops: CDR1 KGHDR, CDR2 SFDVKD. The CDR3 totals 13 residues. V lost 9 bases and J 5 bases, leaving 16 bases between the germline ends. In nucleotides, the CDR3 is TGTGCCACCGCCGGAGTAGGGGTCGACGAGCAGTACTTC. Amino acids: CATAGVGVDEQYF.

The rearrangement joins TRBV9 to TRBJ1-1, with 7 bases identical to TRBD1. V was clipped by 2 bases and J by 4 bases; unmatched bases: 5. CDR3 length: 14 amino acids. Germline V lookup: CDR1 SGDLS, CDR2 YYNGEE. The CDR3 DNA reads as TGTGCCAGCAGCGTCCAGGGGGTAGGCACTGAAGCTTTCTTT. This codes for CASSVQGVGTEAFF.

CDR3 region: CAVSIGGGYNEQFF. The CDR3 bases are TGTGCCGTCTCTATAGGGGGCGGCTACAATGAGCAGTTCTTC. The chain carries TRBV30 and TRBJ2-1, with TRBD1 matching over 7 bases. The J segment lost 3 bases and the V segment lost 8 bases, leaving 10 bases of the junction unmatched. Germline V gives CDR1 GTSNPN, CDR2 SVGIG (reference sequence). The CDR3 loop spans 14 amino acids.